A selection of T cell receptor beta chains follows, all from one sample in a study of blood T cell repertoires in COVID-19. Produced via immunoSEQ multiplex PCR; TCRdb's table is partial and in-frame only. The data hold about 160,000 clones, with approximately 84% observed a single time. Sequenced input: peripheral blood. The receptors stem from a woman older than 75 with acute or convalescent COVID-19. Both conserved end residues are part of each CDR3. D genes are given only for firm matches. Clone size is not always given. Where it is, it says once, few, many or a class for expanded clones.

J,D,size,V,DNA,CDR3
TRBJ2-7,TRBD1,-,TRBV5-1,TGCGCCAGCAGCGGGCTCAGGGGGCAGTACGAGCAGTACTTC,CASSGLRGQYEQYF
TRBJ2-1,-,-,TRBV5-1,TGCGCCAGCAGCGGGGGGTTCGGGAGTCGAGGTGAGCAGTTCTTC,CASSGGFGSRGEQFF
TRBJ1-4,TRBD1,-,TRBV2,TGTGCCAGCCAACGGGGACAGGGAGGGGAAAAACTGTTTTTT,CASQRGQGGEKLFF
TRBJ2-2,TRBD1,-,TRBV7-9,TGTGCCAGCAGCTCGGGACAGGGGATTCCCGGGGAGCTGTTTTTT,CASSSGQGIPGELFF
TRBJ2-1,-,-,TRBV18,TGTGCCAGCTCACCACGGGACACATACAATGAGCAGTTCTTC,CASSPRDTYNEQFF
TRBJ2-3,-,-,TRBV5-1,TGCGCCAGCAGCTCCTACGGAGATACGCAGTATTTT,CASSSYGDTQYF
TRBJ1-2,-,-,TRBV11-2,TGTGCCAGCAGCTTAGATGGGAGGTATGGCTACACCTTC,CASSLDGRYGYTF
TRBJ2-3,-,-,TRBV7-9,TGTGCCAGCAGACCTTATACTACGACAGATACGCAGTATTTT,CASRPYTTTDTQYF
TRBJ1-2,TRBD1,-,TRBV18,TGTGCCAGCTCCCCGTTCCCGGGACAGGGCCGGGTAGGATTTAACTATGGCTACACCTTC,CASSPFPGQGRVGFNYGYTF
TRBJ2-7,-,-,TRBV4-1,TGCGCCAGCAGCCACCAACAGGGTTACGAGCAGTACTTC,CASSHQQGYEQYF
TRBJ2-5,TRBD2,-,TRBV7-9,TGTGCCACGCAGGGACTAGCGGGCGGGGCGTCAGAGACCCAGTACTTC,CATQGLAGGASETQYF
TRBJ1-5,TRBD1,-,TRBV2,TGTGCCAGCACTGAGGGACAGGGTCAGCAGCCCCAGCATTTT,CASTEGQGQQPQHF
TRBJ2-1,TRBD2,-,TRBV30,TGTGCCGGAACTAGCGGGAGCTACAATGAGCAGTTCTTC,CAGTSGSYNEQFF
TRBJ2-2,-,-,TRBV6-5,TGTGCCAGCAGTTATTTGCGGAGTCTCACCGGGGAGCTGTTTTTT,CASSYLRSLTGELFF
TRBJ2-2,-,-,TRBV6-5,TGTGCCAGCATCCCCGGAGGGACCACCGGGGAGCTGTTTTTT,CASIPGGTTGELFF
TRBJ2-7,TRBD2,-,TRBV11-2,TGTGCCAGCAGCCCCATAGCGGGAGGCGTAGACGAGCAGTACTTC,CASSPIAGGVDEQYF
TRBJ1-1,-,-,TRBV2,TGTGCCAGCAGTGAATTTGGCCTCACTGAAGCTTTCTTT,CASSEFGLTEAFF
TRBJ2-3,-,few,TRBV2,TGTGCCAGCAGTCTTCTAGCTCCCCAGGATACGCAGTATTTT,CASSLLAPQDTQYF
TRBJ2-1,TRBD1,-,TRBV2,TGTGCCAGCAGCCAAAGGACAGGTCCCTACAATGAGCAGTTCTTC,CASSQRTGPYNEQFF
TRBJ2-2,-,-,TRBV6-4,TGTGCCAGCAGCGTTAGCGGAACCACCGGGGAGCTGTTTTTT,CASSVSGTTGELFF